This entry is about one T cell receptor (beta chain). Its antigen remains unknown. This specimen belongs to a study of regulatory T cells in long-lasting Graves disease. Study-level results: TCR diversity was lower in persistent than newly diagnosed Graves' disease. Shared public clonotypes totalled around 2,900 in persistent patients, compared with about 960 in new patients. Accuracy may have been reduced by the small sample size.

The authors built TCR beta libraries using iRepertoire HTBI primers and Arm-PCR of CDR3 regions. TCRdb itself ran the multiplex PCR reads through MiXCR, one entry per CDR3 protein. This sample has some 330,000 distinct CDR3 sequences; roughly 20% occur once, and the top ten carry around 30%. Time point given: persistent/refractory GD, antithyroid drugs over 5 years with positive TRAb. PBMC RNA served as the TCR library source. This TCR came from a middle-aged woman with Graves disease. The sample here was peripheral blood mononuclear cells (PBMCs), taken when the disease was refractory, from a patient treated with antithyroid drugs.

CDR3 amino acids: CASSLGGAGVDSYNSPLHF. Here the CDR3 DNA reads TGTGCCAGCAGCTTGGGAGGGGCAGGCGTGGACTCCTATAATTCACCCCTCCACTTT. This chain uses TRBV5-8 with TRBJ1-6, with TRBD1 as a possible D gene (5 bases). The CDR3 runs to 19 residues. Trimming stripped 0 bases from V and 0 bases from J, with 16 bases between. CDR1 is SGHTS and CDR2 is YDEGEE in the germline V gene.